The 23 T cell receptor beta chains below come from one sample, sequenced in a study of shared clonotypes between healthy human individuals. The protocol was immunoSEQ multiplex PCR, while the TCRdb copy is restricted to in-frame clones and leaves out a portion. The sample lists around 2.1 million clones; just over 90% were seen once. Positively selected for CCR7, the CD45RO-negative cells used as naive CD8 cells excluded terminally differentiated effector memory CD45RA+ cells. Input material: naive CD8+ T cells from PBMCs. The receptors here all came from a man between 18 and 29 years old in good health. Some clones in this sample may be carry-over from other donors' samples.

The V call is TRBV6-5, the J call TRBJ1-4, with D possibly matching TRBD1 (5 bases). V dropped 2 bases and J dropped 8 bases, with 15 bases sitting between them. The V gene's germline CDR1 is MNHEY and CDR2 SVGAGI. The CDR3 is 15 residues long. The CDR3 region is CASSYGLRGGEKLFF. Written as DNA, the CDR3 is TGTGCCAGCAGTTACGGTTTAAGGGGAGGAGAAAAACTGTTTTTT.

This clone showed up just once. The chain combines TRBV28 with TRBJ1-5; the D gene is possibly TRBD1 (6 bases). V was cut by 10 bases and J by 3 bases, with 16 bases left in between. The CDR3 is 14 residues long. Germline V gives CDR1 MDHEN, CDR2 SYDVKM. The CDR3 protein is CATVPGQPNQPQHF. The CDR3 DNA follows: TGTGCCACCGTTCCGGGACAACCCAATCAGCCCCAGCATTTT. Variable domain in full (rest from reference TRBV28 and TRBJ1-5): DVKVTQSSRYLVKRTGEKVFLECVQDMDHENMFWYRQDPGLGLRLIYFSYDVKMKEKGDIPEGYSVSREKKERFSLILESASTNQTSMYLCATVPGQPNQPQHFGDGTRLSIL.

This chain links TRBV7-9 with TRBJ1-1; no reliable D call. The CDR3 length is 15 residues. Germline V gene data show CDR1 as SEHNR and CDR2 as FQNEAQ (reference sequence). Trimming stripped 1 base from V and 4 bases from J, with 13 bases between. CDR3 loop: CASSLGDAPPTEAFF. DNA for the CDR3: TGTGCCAGCAGCTTAGGAGACGCCCCCCCCACTGAAGCTTTCTTT.

V gene TRBV4-3 combines with J gene TRBJ2-3; the D gene is possibly TRBD1 (6 bases). V gave up 2 bases and J gave up 0 bases, with 21 bases separating them. In germline, CDR1 is LGHNA, CDR2 YSLEER. CDR3 length: 19 amino acids. Here the CDR3 DNA reads TGCGCCAGCAGCCAAAACGCAGGTTTCAGGACAGCTAGCACAGATACGCAGTATTTT. Amino acids: CASSQNAGFRTASTDTQYF.

Remarks on this clone: One end of the junction varies from germline; a read error may be responsible. V gene TRBV29-1 combines with J gene TRBJ2-1; D is unclear. Germline loops: CDR1 SQVTM, CDR2 ANQGSEA. This CDR3 has 11 amino acids. The CDR3 loop is CSVDSENSPVF. In nucleotides, the CDR3 is TGCAGCGTTGATTCGGAGAACAGCCCGGTCTTC.

J is TRBJ2-7 and V is TRBV11-2, with 10 bases aligning to TRBD2. The CDR3 runs to 16 residues. The germline V gene has CDR1 SGHAT and CDR2 FQNNGV. J was trimmed by 2 bases and V by 4 bases; bases with no gene match: 8. The CDR3, as DNA: TGTGCCAGCAGCTCCGAAGCCCTAGCGGGAGCCTACGAGCAGTACTTC. Its protein is CASSSEALAGAYEQYF.

This clone has a single count. Other DNA sequences in this specimen translate into the identical CDR3. This sequence joins TRBV27 and TRBJ1-5; D perhaps matches TRBD1 (6 bases). CDR3 length equals 15 residues. V was clipped by 3 bases and J by 2 bases, with 11 bases between them. CDR1 MNHEY and CDR2 SMNVEV come from the germline V gene (reference sequence). The CDR3, as DNA: TGTGCCAGCAGTTTTGGGCCAGGGGGCAATCAGCCCCAGCATTTT. Residues: CASSFGPGGNQPQHF.

The rearrangement links TRBV5-1 to TRBJ2-5; 11 nucleotides line up with TRBD2. The DNA matches TRBJ2-7 better at its end, which makes the J call doubtful. The CDR3 has 17 residues. Germline CDR1 reads SGHRS; CDR2 reads YFSETQ. The DNA of the CDR3 is TGCGCCAGCAGCTTGTGGGCGATAGCGGGAGGGCCTTACGAGCAGTACTTC. Protein product: CASSLWAIAGGPYEQYF.

This rearrangement joins TRBV7-6 to TRBJ2-1; 10 bases match TRBD2. J lost 8 bases, V lost 1 base, and 8 bases had no gene match. Germline V gene sequence: CDR1 SGHVS, CDR2 FNYEAQ. The CDR3 loop spans 16 amino acids. CDR3 nucleotide sequence: TGTGCCAGCAGCTTAGAGACCAGCGGGAGGGCCTATGAGCAGTTCTTC. Protein sequence: CASSLETSGRAYEQFF.

This clone came up once. The chain joins TRBV7-6 to TRBJ2-7, with TRBD2 matching over 8 bases. CDR1 is SGHVS and CDR2 is FNYEAQ in the germline V gene. The CDR3 runs 17 residues. J was trimmed by 0 bases and V by 2 bases; bases with no gene match: 9. In nucleotides, the CDR3 is TGTGCCAGCAGCTTATTTGCGGGAGGACGGAGCTCCTACGAGCAGTACTTC. The encoded protein is CASSLFAGGRSSYEQYF.

The rearrangement joins TRBV29-1 to TRBJ2-5, with TRBD1 identical over 10 bases. TRBJ2-7 explains the end of the DNA better; the J call may be wrong. This CDR3 region has 13 residues. Germline loops: CDR1 SQVTM, CDR2 ANQGSEA. The CDR3 loop is CSVAGTGAYEQYF. The CDR3 region has the DNA TGCAGCGTTGCGGGGACAGGGGCCTACGAGCAGTACTTC.

The chain combines TRBV19 with TRBJ1-1, with 9 nucleotides matching TRBD1. Germline assignment: CDR1 LNHDA and CDR2 SQIVND (reference sequence). The ends lost 11 bases at V and 3 bases at J; junction bases unmatched: 22. This CDR3 has 18 residues. CDR3 amino acids: CASRWDRVALDPDTEAFF. The CDR3 nucleotides are TGTGCCTCCCGGTGGGACAGGGTTGCCCTCGACCCGGACACTGAAGCTTTCTTT.

The chain links TRBV29-1 to TRBJ2-6; D is undetermined. The CDR3 extends over 17 amino acids. CDR1 is SQVTM and CDR2 is ANQGSEA in the germline V gene. The V end lost 7 bases, the J end lost 3 bases, and 22 bases lay between the germline ends. CDR3 nucleotide sequence: TGCAGCGCCTCGACTGGGTACAGCCCATATGGGGCCAACGTCCTGACTTTC. Translated: CSASTGYSPYGANVLTF.

The chain carries TRBV7-8 and TRBJ2-7, with 7 bases lining up with TRBD2. The CDR3 is 19 residues long. The germline CDR1 and CDR2 sequences are SGHVS and FQNEAQ. The junction had 22 bases not matched to a gene; V was cut back by 6 bases and J by 2 bases. In DNA form, the CDR3 reads TGTGCCAGCAGTGCACTGGGGGGTCCCGGGGGGTCCGACCCCTACGAGCAGTACTTC. This sequence encodes CASSALGGPGGSDPYEQYF.

The V and J genes are TRBV29-1 and TRBJ2-7; maybe TRBD1 (6 bases). Trimming removed 7 bases from V and 4 bases from J, with 14 bases in between. The CDR3 covers 12 residues. In germline, CDR1 is SQVTM, CDR2 ANQGSEA. CDR3 coding DNA: TGCAGCGGTGGAGACAGGAGATACGAGCAGTACTTC. This sequence encodes CSGGDRRYEQYF.

The V call is TRBV11-3, the J call TRBJ2-1, with 9 bases fitting TRBD2. Per the germline V gene, CDR1 is SGHNT and CDR2 is YENEEA. CDR3 length: 15 amino acids. V lost 0 bases to trimming and J lost 7 bases; unmatched junction nucleotides: 4. CDR3 DNA: TGTGCCAGCAGCTTAGAGCGGGAGGGCCTGAATGAGCAGTTCTTC. Its protein is CASSLEREGLNEQFF.

The V call is TRBV19, the J call TRBJ2-1; D is perhaps TRBD2 (5 bases). Germline V gene sequence: CDR1 LNHDA, CDR2 SQIVND (reference sequence). Trimming shortened V by 0 bases and J by 5 bases, and 11 bases separated the two germline ends. This CDR3 contains 15 residues. CDR3 sequence (DNA): TGTGCCAGTAGTATAGACCTCGGGGATAACAATGAGCAGTTCTTC. Translating gives CASSIDLGDNNEQFF.

The chain couples TRBV9 to TRBJ2-1; D gene ambiguous. Between the trimmed V and J ends, which lost 2 bases and 0 bases, there was a span of 12 bases. The V gene's germline CDR1 is SGDLS and CDR2 YYNGEE. The CDR3 length is 16 residues. The CDR3 DNA is TGTGCCAGCAGCGTCTTTTCCAAGAGCTCCTACAATGAGCAGTTCTTC. The encoded protein is CASSVFSKSSYNEQFF.

This chain uses TRBV28 with TRBJ1-1; 7 bases are a match to TRBD1. CDR1 is MDHEN and CDR2 is SYDVKM in the germline V gene. The CDR3 has 14 residues. V was pared by 6 bases and J by 7 bases, with 11 bases of the junction left unmatched. Here the CDR3 reads CASSPGTVFIEAFF. The CDR3 DNA sequence: TGTGCCAGCAGCCCCGGGACAGTGTTCATTGAAGCTTTCTTT.

This chain joins TRBV27 and TRBJ2-7, with D perhaps matching TRBD1 (6 bases). Germline assignment: CDR1 MNHEY and CDR2 SMNVEV (reference sequence). The CDR3 length is 16 residues. The V end was cut by 2 bases, the J end by 7 bases, with 21 bases between. The CDR3 protein is CASSLDTGSAMWEQYF. In DNA, the CDR3 is TGTGCCAGCAGTTTAGATACAGGGAGCGCGATGTGGGAGCAGTACTTC.

The chain uses TRBV19 and TRBJ1-1; 12 bases line up with TRBD1. Germline trimming cut 3 bases from V and 0 bases from J; bases unmatched to any gene: 5. The CDR3 consists of 17 residues. The V gene's germline CDR1 is LNHDA and CDR2 SQIVND (reference sequence). The CDR3 loop is CASSMGQGAVVNTEAFF. DNA for the CDR3: TGTGCCAGTAGTATGGGACAGGGGGCCGTCGTGAACACTGAAGCTTTCTTT.

The chain combines TRBV4-2 with TRBJ2-7; D might be TRBD2 (6 bases). The V end lost 0 bases, the J end lost 4 bases, and 13 bases lay between the germline ends. The CDR3 runs to 15 residues. Germline CDR1 and CDR2: LGHNA and YNFKEQ. CDR3 protein: CASSQEEGRSYEQYF. CDR3 coding DNA: TGTGCCAGCAGCCAAGAGGAGGGTCGGAGTTACGAGCAGTACTTC.

The chain uses TRBV4-2 and TRBJ1-1; TRBD1 matches at 8 bases. The CDR3 has 15 amino acids. With V trimmed by 1 base and J by 1 base, 2 bases remained unmatched. Looked up from germline, CDR1 is LGHNA and CDR2 is YNFKEQ. CDR3 protein: CASSQVTGGNTEAFF. The CDR3 DNA reads as TGTGCCAGCAGCCAAGTCACAGGGGGGAACACTGAAGCTTTCTTT.